This T cell receptor beta chain originates from a study of blood T cell repertoires in COVID-19. Study overall: Acute-phase and convalescent COVID-19 samples originated in the United States, Italy and Spain. Sources were T cells, B-cell-depleted T cells, or PBMCs; the material itself was cDNA or gDNA.

Clones were sequenced by immunoSEQ multiplex PCR, and TCRdb holds only the in-frame ones, with some missing. The data contain 320,000 or so clones, less than 85% of them singletons. Across about two dozen US areas, participants ranged in age from about 18 to 90 years. V was shortened by 0 bases and J by 6 bases, with 18 bases between the two germline ends. CDR1 and CDR2 (germline): SGDLS, YYNGEE. This CDR3 spans 16 amino acids. V and J are TRBV9 and TRBJ2-5; D perhaps matches TRBD1 (6 bases). Input material: PBMCs or T cells enriched from blood (not recorded which). This clonotype was sampled from a woman aged 25-40 years who had been exposed to COVID-19. The CDR3 is CASSVEPQGHIQTQYF. The CDR3 nucleotides read TGTGCCAGCAGCGTAGAGCCCCAGGGACACATCCAGACCCAGTACTTC.